This T cell receptor beta chain is from a study of blood T cells in healthy people across ages. Study-level points and caveats: There were more naive CD4+ cells and higher diversity in long-lived donors than in aged donors.

The germline V gene encodes CDR1 SGHAT and CDR2 FQNNGV. The CDR3 runs 14 residues. V was cut by 1 base and J by 7 bases, with 10 bases left in between. This clonotype has just a few counts. Its antigen is not known. Primed by a sample-barcoded 5' primer and a J-beta primer mix, a second PCR proceeded for about 7 to 11 cycles. A single record per CDR3 protein comes from TCRdb applying MiXCR to the 5' RACE reads. The sample shows over 750,000 distinct CDR3 sequences, approximately 25% of them seen only once. Another study also made use of these data, one on T cells of mothers and their children. In that study: M1S, a second-PCR primer, added sample barcodes and 2-4 random nucleotides. The TCR beta CDR3 read count exceeded 8.5 million for each mother and was a few million for each child. Related mother and child pairs showed slightly greater overlap (not significant) than unrelated pairs did.

The rearrangement links TRBV11-2 to TRBJ1-4; possible D gene TRBD1, 5 bases. Source material: blood. The origin of this receptor is a boy aged 5-17 years in good health. This CDR3 is CASSLVRGSEKLFF. DNA of the CDR3: TGTGCCAGCAGCTTAGTCCGGGGCAGTGAAAAACTGTTTTTT.